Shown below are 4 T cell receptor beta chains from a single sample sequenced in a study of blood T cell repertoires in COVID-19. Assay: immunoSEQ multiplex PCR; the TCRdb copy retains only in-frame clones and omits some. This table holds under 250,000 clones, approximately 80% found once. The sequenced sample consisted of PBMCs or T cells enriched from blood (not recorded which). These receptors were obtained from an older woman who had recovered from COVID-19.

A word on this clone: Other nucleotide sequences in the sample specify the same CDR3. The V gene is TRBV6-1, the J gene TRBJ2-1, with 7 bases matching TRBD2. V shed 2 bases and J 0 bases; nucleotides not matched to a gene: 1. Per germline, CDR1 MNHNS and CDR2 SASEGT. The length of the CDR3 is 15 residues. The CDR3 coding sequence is TGTGCCAGCAGTGAATCGGGGGGCTCCTACAATGAGCAGTTCTTC. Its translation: CASSESGGSYNEQFF.

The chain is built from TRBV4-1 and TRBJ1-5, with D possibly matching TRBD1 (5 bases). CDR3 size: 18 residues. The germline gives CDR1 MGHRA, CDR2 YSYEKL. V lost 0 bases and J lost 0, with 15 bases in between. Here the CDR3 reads CASSQDRAGQDSNQPQHF. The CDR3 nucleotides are TGCGCCAGCAGCCAAGATCGGGCAGGACAAGATAGCAATCAGCCCCAGCATTTT.

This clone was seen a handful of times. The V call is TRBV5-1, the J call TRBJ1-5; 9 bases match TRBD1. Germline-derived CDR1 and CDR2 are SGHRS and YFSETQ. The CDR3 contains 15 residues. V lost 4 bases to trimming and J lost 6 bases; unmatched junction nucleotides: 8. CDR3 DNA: TGCGCCAGCAGCCCCGGGACAGGGAACGGTCAGCCCCAGCATTTT. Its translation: CASSPGTGNGQPQHF.

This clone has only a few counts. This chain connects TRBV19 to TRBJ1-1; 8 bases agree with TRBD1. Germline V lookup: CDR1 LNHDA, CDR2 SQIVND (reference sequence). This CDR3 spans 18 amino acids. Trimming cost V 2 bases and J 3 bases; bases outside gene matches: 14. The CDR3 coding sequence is TGTGCCAGTAGTATAATAGACTCCGGACAGGGAGGAGACACTGAAGCTTTCTTT. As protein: CASSIIDSGQGGDTEAFF. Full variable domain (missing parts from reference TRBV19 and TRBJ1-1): DGGITQSPKYLFRKEGQNVTLSCEQNLNHDAMYWYRQDPGQGLRLIYYSQIVNDFQKGDIAEGYSVSREKKESFPLTVTSAQKNPTAFYLCASSIIDSGQGGDTEAFFGQGTRLTVV.